One and the same sample provided the 28 T cell receptor beta chains below, sequenced in a study of shared clonotypes between healthy human individuals. Sequenced by immunoSEQ multiplex PCR; TCRdb stores in-frame clones only, minus some. The table has approximately 2.3 million clones, about 92% seen once. The sequencing input was naive CD4+ T cells from PBMCs. Subset noted: CD45RA+ positively selected. The receptors here all came from a man younger than 35 in good health. Some clones in this sample may be carry-over from other donors' samples.

The chain recombines TRBV29-1 with TRBJ2-1; 10 bases match TRBD2. Germline V gene data show CDR1 as SQVTM and CDR2 as ANQGSEA. The V segment lost 7 bases and the J segment 5 bases; nucleotides outside the gene matches: 8. This CDR3 has 14 residues. The CDR3: CSAQGLANDNEQFF. For the CDR3, the DNA is TGCAGCGCCCAGGGACTAGCGAACGACAATGAGCAGTTCTTC.

Notes on this clone: Other DNA sequences within the sample encode an identical CDR3. The V gene is TRBV6-5, the J gene TRBJ1-5; TRBD1 aligns across 7 bases. CDR3 length: 14 amino acids. V was clipped by 2 bases and J by 3 bases; unmatched bases: 1. Germline lookup yields CDR1 MNHEY and CDR2 SVGAGI. For the CDR3, the DNA is TGTGCCAGCAGTTACGGGACAGCCAATCAGCCCCAGCATTTT. Protein: CASSYGTANQPQHF.

This sequence joins TRBV6-1 and TRBJ1-1, with TRBD1 matching 8 bases. V shed 4 bases and J 5 bases; nucleotides not matched to a gene: 12. CDR3 size: 16 residues. Germline CDR1 and CDR2: MNHNS and SASEGT. The CDR3, as DNA: TGTGCCAGCAGTGCGGACAGGGCACGCCTGGGGACTGAAGCTTTCTTT. Protein product: CASSADRARLGTEAFF.

The CDR3, as DNA: TGCGCCAGCAGCTTCGGGGCAGGGGCAGATACGCAGTATTTT. The encoded protein is CASSFGAGADTQYF. This chain uses TRBV5-1 with TRBJ2-3; a possible D gene is TRBD1 (6 bases). Germline V gene data show CDR1 as SGHRS and CDR2 as YFSETQ. Trimming took off 2 bases at V and 4 bases at J, with 11 bases between the two ends. The CDR3 runs 14 residues.

Worth noting for this clone: Other DNA sequences from this sample encode an identical CDR3 as well. The J gene is TRBJ2-3, the V gene TRBV5-6, with 7 nucleotides matching TRBD1. In germline, CDR1 is SGHDT, CDR2 YYEEEE. The J segment lost 1 base and the V segment lost 3 bases, leaving 5 bases of the junction unmatched. The length of the CDR3 is 15 residues. Here the CDR3 DNA reads TGTGCCAGCAGCTCCGATCAGGGGGGCACAGATACGCAGTATTTT. Encoded protein: CASSSDQGGTDTQYF.

The chain carries TRBV5-6 and TRBJ2-1; D may be TRBD2 (10 bases). There are 18 residues in the CDR3. Between the trimmed V and J ends, which lost 4 bases and 5 bases, there was a span of 25 bases. Germline V gene sequence: CDR1 SGHDT, CDR2 YYEEEE. CDR3 sequence (DNA): TGTGCCAGCAGCCGGACAGGGGTCTCAGCGGGAGGGAACAATGAGCAGTTCTTC. The encoded protein is CASSRTGVSAGGNNEQFF.

The V gene is TRBV13, the J gene TRBJ2-7; D is perhaps TRBD2 (5 bases). Per germline, CDR1 PRHDT and CDR2 FYEKMQ (reference sequence). The V gene lost 3 bases and the J gene lost 0 bases, with 9 bases spanning the gap. This CDR3 spans 14 amino acids. This CDR3 is CASSLSGHSYEQYF. In DNA, the CDR3 is TGTGCCAGCAGCTTGAGCGGCCACTCCTACGAGCAGTACTTC.

The gene calls are TRBV2 and TRBJ1-1, with 9 positions matching TRBD1. V lost 8 bases, J lost 8 bases, and 12 bases stayed unmatched. Germline V gene data show CDR1 as SNHLY and CDR2 as FYNNEI. This CDR3 comprises 14 residues. CDR3 protein: CASGGQGLTREAFF. The CDR3 region has the DNA TGTGCCAGCGGGGGACAGGGATTGACAAGAGAAGCTTTCTTT.

This chain uses TRBV27 with TRBJ2-7; no clear D gene. Germline loops: CDR1 MNHEY, CDR2 SMNVEV (reference sequence). Trimming shortened V by 6 bases and J by 1 base, and 16 bases separated the two germline ends. This CDR3 has 15 residues. The CDR3 is CASRKGRSGSYEQYF. In DNA form, the CDR3 reads TGTGCCAGCAGAAAGGGTCGGAGTGGTTCCTACGAGCAGTACTTC.

V is TRBV18 and J is TRBJ1-1; D is unresolved. The ends were cut back, 3 bases at V and 0 bases at J, with 11 bases in the middle. The germline gives CDR1 KGHSH, CDR2 LQKENI. This CDR3 spans 15 amino acids. CDR3 sequence: CASSPQQLVNTEAFF. CDR3 nucleotide sequence: TGTGCCAGCTCACCCCAACAGCTAGTGAACACTGAAGCTTTCTTT.

The chain is built from TRBV18 and TRBJ1-3; no reliable D call. This CDR3 comprises 13 residues. Trimming cost V 5 bases and J 1 base, with 6 bases left between them. Germline lookup yields CDR1 KGHSH and CDR2 LQKENI. In DNA form, the CDR3 reads TGTGCCAGCTCAGGCGTATCTGGAAACACCATATATTTT. Translation gives CASSGVSGNTIYF.

The genes are TRBV6-4 and TRBJ2-2; no definite D call. V was pared by 3 bases and J by 0 bases, with 5 bases between. CDR1 and CDR2 from the germline V gene are MRHNA and SNTAGT. The CDR3 is made up of 14 amino acids. The CDR3 coding sequence is TGTGCCAGCAGTGATTTCCCGAACACCGGGGAGCTGTTTTTT. It codes for CASSDFPNTGELFF.

The chain recombines TRBV7-9 with TRBJ1-1; no clear D gene. CDR1 and CDR2 (germline): SEHNR, FQNEAQ (reference sequence). V was trimmed by 5 bases and J by 1 base, leaving 11 bases between them. The CDR3 consists of 14 residues. CDR3 bases: TGTGCCAGCAGCCCCCGACGGGGGAACACTGAAGCTTTCTTT. Residues: CASSPRRGNTEAFF.

This clone was detected once. This sequence joins TRBV4-3 and TRBJ2-7, with unresolved D. Germline lookup yields CDR1 LGHNA and CDR2 YSLEER. Trimming shortened V by 4 bases and J by 4 bases, and 11 bases separated the two germline ends. The CDR3 runs 13 residues. CDR3 sequence (DNA): TGCGCCAGCAGCCCAAGACACCGTTACGAGCAGTACTTC. It specifies CASSPRHRYEQYF.

This clone was counted a few times. The chain uses TRBV19 and TRBJ2-4; the match to TRBD2 covers 7 bases. V shed 3 bases and J 9 bases; nucleotides not matched to a gene: 14. Germline assignment: CDR1 LNHDA and CDR2 SQIVND (reference sequence). The CDR3 has 16 residues. DNA for the CDR3: TGTGCCAGTAGTATCGGGTGGGAGCGGGGCTTCGGCATTCAGTACTTC. It encodes CASSIGWERGFGIQYF. Full variable domain (outside the CDR3, taken from reference TRBV19 and TRBJ2-4): DGGITQSPKYLFRKEGQNVTLSCEQNLNHDAMYWYRQDPGQGLRLIYYSQIVNDFQKGDIAEGYSVSREKKESFPLTVTSAQKNPTAFYLCASSIGWERGFGIQYFGAGTRLSVL.

The gene calls are TRBV5-4 and TRBJ1-1; D possibly corresponds to TRBD1 (6 bases). Germline V CDR1 and CDR2: SGHNT, YYREEE (reference sequence). CDR3 length: 14 residues. V gave up 0 bases and J gave up 4 bases, with 10 bases separating them. CDR3 bases: TGTGCCAGCAGCTTGGCCGAAGGGGGCACTGAAGCTTTCTTT. Protein sequence: CASSLAEGGTEAFF.

The chain combines TRBV5-4 with TRBJ2-7; 7 nucleotides match TRBD1. Germline V CDR1 and CDR2: SGHNT, YYREEE (reference sequence). The CDR3 sequence is 14 residues long. V was clipped by 4 bases and J by 0 bases; unmatched bases: 4. The CDR3 sequence is CASSQGQNSYEQYF. The DNA of the CDR3 is TGTGCCAGCAGCCAGGGACAGAACTCCTACGAGCAGTACTTC.

The rearrangement uses TRBV9 and TRBJ1-5; weak D call: TRBD1 (6 bases). Germline CDR1 is SGDLS and CDR2 is YYNGEE. Trimming removed 4 bases from V and 9 bases from J, with 17 bases in between. The CDR3 is 14 residues long. The CDR3 reads CASSRGQVSGPQHF. The CDR3 DNA follows: TGTGCCAGCAGCCGGGGGCAGGTCTCTGGGCCCCAGCATTTT.

V is TRBV29-1 and J is TRBJ1-4; D possibly corresponds to TRBD1 (6 bases). V shed 7 bases and J shed 6 bases, with 15 bases lying between them. The CDR3 loop spans 13 amino acids. Germline loops: CDR1 SQVTM, CDR2 ANQGSEA. CDR3 protein: CSAIQGAHEKLFF. CDR3 in DNA: TGCAGCGCTATACAGGGTGCGCATGAAAAACTGTTTTTT.

The chain combines TRBV5-4 with TRBJ1-1; TRBD1 matches at 7 bases. Germline CDR1 is SGHNT and CDR2 is YYREEE (reference sequence). V lost 0 bases to trimming and J lost 3 bases; unmatched junction nucleotides: 5. This CDR3 spans 15 amino acids. CDR3 DNA sequence: TGTGCCAGCAGCTTGGGTACAGGGGAGCACACTGAAGCTTTCTTT. Translated, it gives CASSLGTGEHTEAFF.

This sequence joins TRBV2 and TRBJ2-5; D gene uncertain. Germline V gene sequence: CDR1 SNHLY, CDR2 FYNNEI. The CDR3 contains 11 residues. V was pared by 7 bases and J by 5 bases, with 8 bases between. Here the CDR3 DNA reads TGTGCCAGCAATGAGAGGGAGACCCAGTACTTC. Translated: CASNERETQYF.

The chain combines TRBV18 with TRBJ2-3; no definite D call. The V gene's germline CDR1 is KGHSH and CDR2 LQKENI. The CDR3 runs to 15 residues. V was cut by 3 bases and J by 2 bases, with 12 bases left in between. The chain's CDR3 is CASSPSISSTDTQYF. In nucleotides, the CDR3 is TGTGCCAGCTCACCCTCAATTAGTTCCACAGATACGCAGTATTTT.

V is TRBV10-3 and J is TRBJ2-2; D not resolved. The CDR3 contains 16 residues. Germline V gene data show CDR1 as ENHRY and CDR2 as SYGVKD. Trimming took 2 bases from V and 0 from J, leaving 10 bases between them. CDR3 sequence reads: CAISEQSQTNTGELFF. The CDR3 DNA reads as TGTGCCATCAGTGAGCAATCACAAACGAACACCGGGGAGCTGTTTTTT.

The chain carries TRBV5-1 and TRBJ1-5; D is ambiguous. The CDR3 has 19 amino acids. Germline V gene lookup returns CDR1 SGHRS and CDR2 YFSETQ. The V and J ends lost 3 bases and 5 bases respectively, with 27 bases between them. Here the CDR3 reads CASSSDRPTHGSGDQPQHF. For the CDR3, the DNA is TGCGCCAGCAGCTCGGACCGACCAACACATGGGTCTGGGGATCAGCCCCAGCATTTT.

The chain links TRBV29-1 to TRBJ2-3, with 7 bases that match TRBD2. V shed 7 bases, J shed 2 bases, and the junction held 6 bases outside the gene matches. The CDR3 covers 13 residues. Looked up from germline, CDR1 is SQVTM and CDR2 is ANQGSEA. The CDR3 here is CSAQRDYTDTQYF. Here the CDR3 DNA reads TGCAGCGCCCAGCGGGATTACACAGATACGCAGTATTTT.

Notes on this clone: Other DNA sequences within the sample encode an identical CDR3. The chain couples TRBV11-2 to TRBJ2-7; 9 bases are shared with TRBD1. There are 14 residues in the CDR3. Germline V gives CDR1 SGHAT, CDR2 FQNNGV. The junction had 4 bases not matched to a gene; V was cut back by 5 bases and J by 2 bases. The CDR3 DNA reads as TGTGCCAGCAGCCTGACAGGGGGTCCCTACGAGCAGTACTTC. Protein: CASSLTGGPYEQYF.

The chain couples TRBV28 to TRBJ2-7; TRBD1 matches at 9 bases. CDR1 and CDR2 (germline): MDHEN, SYDVKM. The CDR3 has 14 residues. V was clipped by 3 bases and J by 5 bases; unmatched bases: 5. In nucleotides, the CDR3 is TGTGCCAGCAGTTTGAGGACAGGGGTCCACGAGCAGTACTTC. Its translation is CASSLRTGVHEQYF.

The genes are TRBV7-3 and TRBJ2-1; TRBD2 agrees at 7 bases. Germline CDR1 SGHTA, CDR2 FQGTGA. V shed 3 bases and J 0 bases; nucleotides not matched to a gene: 5. CDR3 size: 16 residues. CDR3 bases: TGTGCCAGCAGCTTGACCCTAGCGGTCTCCTACAATGAGCAGTTCTTC. This codes for CASSLTLAVSYNEQFF.